This T cell receptor beta chain was sequenced for a study of CD8 T cells in ankylosing spondylitis (dated by TCRdb to 2017 to 2019). Broadly, across the study: T cell receptor beta repertoires were profiled in healthy donors and ankylosing spondylitis patients so that disease-linked TCR variants could be found. In total, the full study cohort was made up of roughly 110 healthy donors and roughly 27 ankylosing spondylitis patients. Peripheral blood samples were taken, and synovial fluid was additionally collected from ankylosing spondylitis patients.

V is cut by 4 bases and J by 3 bases, and the space between the germline ends is 13 bases. The CDR3 has 15 amino acids, counting the end cysteine and phenylalanine. Only CDR3 DNA remains: 45 bases, in frame from the first base. CDR1 and CDR2 are read off the germline V gene as SGDLS and YYNGEE. These reads were obtained on an Illumina HiSeq 2500. TCR beta libraries were prepared by quantitative 5'-RACE with molecular barcodes. On the study's bioinformatics: A new computational method, built on a probabilistic model of VDJ rearrangement, was used to identify disease-linked TCR variants. The public reads were reanalyzed by TCRdb: fastp trimming at Q25, MiXCR alignment, in-frame beta chains only. A single entry per CDR3 protein holds the most common genes and DNA from its merged rows. The V and J calls follow TCRdb's processing rather than the paper's. The sample table shows 8,500 to 10,000 distinct CDR3 sequences, and roughly 6% are seen once. The top ten clones comprise around 41% of the sample.

Overall study results and their limits: Some motif variants had previously been reported in the synovial fluid and blood of reactive arthritis patients, which suggests shared mechanisms of disease initiation. The disease-linked clones were reported as significantly enriched in matched synovial fluid samples from ankylosing spondylitis patients. A TCR beta motif made up of several highly homologous amino acid variants appeared to be characteristic of blood from ankylosing spondylitis patients. In peripheral blood, the disease-linked clones were found at relatively low frequencies and had a CD8+ phenotype.

This clonotype came up many times. The antigen it binds to is not known. The input lacks base qualities; no much larger clone sits a single base away. The V and J segments used are TRBV9 and TRBJ2-2; TRBD2 might be the D gene, on 5 matching bases. The TCR originated in a female donor with ankylosing spondylitis or in good health (not recorded which). The sequenced material came from blood, either unsorted or a sorted T cell fraction (not recorded which). The DNA is TGTGCCAGCAGCCCCCAAAGGACTTACACCGGGGAGCTGTTTTTT. This sequence encodes CASSPQRTYTGELFF.